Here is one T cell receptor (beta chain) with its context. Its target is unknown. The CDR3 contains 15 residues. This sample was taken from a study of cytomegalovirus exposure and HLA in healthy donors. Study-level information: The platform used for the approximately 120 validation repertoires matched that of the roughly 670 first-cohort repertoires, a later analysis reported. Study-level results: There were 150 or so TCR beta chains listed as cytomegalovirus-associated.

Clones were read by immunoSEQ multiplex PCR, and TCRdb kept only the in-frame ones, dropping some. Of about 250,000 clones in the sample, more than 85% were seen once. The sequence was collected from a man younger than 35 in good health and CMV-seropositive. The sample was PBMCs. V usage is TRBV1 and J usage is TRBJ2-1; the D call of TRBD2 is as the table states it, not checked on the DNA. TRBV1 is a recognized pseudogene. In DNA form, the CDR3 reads TGCACCAGCAGCCACCCCCGGTCTGCCTACAATGAGCAGTTCTTC. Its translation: CTSSHPRSAYNEQFF.